This T cell receptor beta chain emerged from a study of shared clonotypes between healthy human individuals (dated by TCRdb to about 2020). Turning to the overall study: The cohort comprised a couple of women and a few men aged 18 to 49 years. For each donor, CD4 naive and CD4 memory were each given three plates, CD8 naive was given two plates, and CD8 memory was given one plate. Blood TCR repertoires of several healthy adults were deeply sequenced to estimate repertoire size and the extent of clonotype sharing between individuals. To increase sequencing depth and limit assay-specific biases, different laboratories used diverse techniques to prepare libraries and sequence TCR repertoires. Each donor's leukapheresis produced roughly between roughly 0.85 and 9 billion PBMCs. The research as a whole found: Higher generation probabilities were observed for clonotypes shared by all four sorted-subset donors than for non-shared clonotypes. Because the study included a small number of donors, the genetic and exposure-history diversity represented was limited. Sharing across a handful of donors was observed for roughly 5% of naive CD4, 3% to 3.5% of naive CD8, about 2.5% of memory CD4, and roughly 0.4% of memory CD8 clonotypes. Naive subsets generally had larger estimated clonotype richness than memory subsets. Sampling was restricted to blood, and TCR repertoires in tissues likely differ from the TCR repertoires found in blood. Pairwise subsampling indicated that sequencing depth was expected to affect the degree of clonotype sharing among donors. Incomplete sequencing was indicated by rarefaction of sorted-subset datasets, despite the large sequencing depth.

Trimming at the junction amounts to 4 bases on V and 0 bases on J, and the germline ends lie 7 bases apart. Per the germline V gene, SGHDN is the CDR1 and FVKESK is the CDR2. The CDR3 holds 14 amino acids from the cysteine to the phenylalanine. Only the CDR3 part of the read is kept: 42 bases, read in frame from the first base. Healthy HIV-negative adults with no recently reported acute infections or vaccinations were included as donors. All donors were Caucasian adults living in Nashville, Tennessee, USA. CD4+ T cells were enriched by magnetic negative selection; naive cells were then positively selected on CD45RA, and the negative fraction formed the memory subset. After blood collection by leukapheresis, PBMCs were isolated using Ficoll-Histopaque density gradient centrifugation and then cryopreserved in the vapor phase of liquid nitrogen. Analytical flow cytometry was used to check the purity and quantity of each magnetically sorted T cell population. Genomic DNA was isolated from each sorted fraction and quantified by UV absorbance on a Nanodrop 2000c.

Using the deep immunoSEQ assay, TCR CDR3 regions were amplified from genomic DNA by multiplex PCR. For each cell subset, the extracted genomic DNA was distributed evenly across all wells of several immunoSEQ 96-well plates, and each plate served as one replicate. For sorted subsets, 200 to 250 ng of genomic DNA, equivalent to around 30,000 T cell genomes, went into each replicate PCR. Purified libraries were measured with a Qubit 3.0 fluorometer, size-checked on a Bioanalyzer 2100, and measured again with the KAPA Library Quantification kit. Each immunoSEQ 96-well plate was sequenced on its own single-read 150-cycle Illumina NextSeq 550 flow cell. As for the authors' bioinformatics: Because the immunoSEQ output included only junctional sequences and no quality scores, the filtering could not be the same as the filtering used for full-length reads. To assign V/J genes and CDR3, sequences were annotated using PyIR, a Python wrapper for IgBLAST v1.9, with IMGT germline references. Reads were filtered out if the reads had weak V/J assignments (E-value above 1e-6), no CDR3, stop codons, out-of-frame junctions, or ambiguous translated residues. V3J clonotypes were defined by identical inferred V gene, J gene, and CDR3 amino acid sequence. Percentage overlap between repertoires was calculated by dividing the number of shared unique clonotypes by the size of the smaller repertoire. Repertoire richness was assessed with RTK rarefaction, the Chao1 estimator, and Recon v2.1 estimates of unobserved clonotypes. Generation probabilities were computed with OLGA for all TCRbeta clonotypes obtained by the gDNA method from a handful of donors. TCRdb stores this immuneACCESS table with in-frame sequences only. Part of the clones is absent; in the studies checked, under half of the shortfall reflects unresolved V genes, and no reason is known for the rest. That table gives V, J and clone size, and the DNA gave D and trimming. The sample table records roughly 650,000 clones; about 96% of these occur just once. In total, the top ten clones hold 0.057% of the sample.

Remarks on this clone: Its antigen is currently not known. There are no base qualities to consult, and no much larger clone falls within one base.

The sequence links TRBV14 to TRBJ1-3, with the D gene call left open. This clonotype was obtained from a woman younger than 45 in good health. Sequencing was performed on naive CD4+ T cells sorted from blood. Reading the label with the study, this specimen's cell subset or site is: CD45RA+ positively selected. This receptor has the CDR3 CASSPGHSGNTIYF. The DNA is TGTGCCAGCAGCCCCGGCCACTCTGGAAACACCATATATTTT.